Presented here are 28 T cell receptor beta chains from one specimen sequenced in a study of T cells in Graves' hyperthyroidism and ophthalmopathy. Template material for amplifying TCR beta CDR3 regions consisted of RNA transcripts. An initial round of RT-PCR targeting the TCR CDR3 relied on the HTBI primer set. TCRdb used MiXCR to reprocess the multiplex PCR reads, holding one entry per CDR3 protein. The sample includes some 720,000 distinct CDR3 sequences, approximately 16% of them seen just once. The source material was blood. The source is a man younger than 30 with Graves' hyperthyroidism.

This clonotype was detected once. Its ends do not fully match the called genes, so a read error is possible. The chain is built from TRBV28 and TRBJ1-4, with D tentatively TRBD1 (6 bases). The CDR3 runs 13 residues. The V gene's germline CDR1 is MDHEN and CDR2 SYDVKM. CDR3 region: CASRGGGNEELFF. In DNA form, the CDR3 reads TGTGCCAGCCGGGGGGGCGGGAATGAAGAACTGTTTTTT.

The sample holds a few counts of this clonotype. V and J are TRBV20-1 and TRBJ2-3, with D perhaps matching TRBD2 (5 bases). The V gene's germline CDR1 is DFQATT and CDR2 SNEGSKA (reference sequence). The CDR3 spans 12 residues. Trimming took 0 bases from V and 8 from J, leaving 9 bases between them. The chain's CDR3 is CSAREDWGTQYF. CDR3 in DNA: TGCAGTGCTAGAGAGGACTGGGGTACGCAGTATTTT.

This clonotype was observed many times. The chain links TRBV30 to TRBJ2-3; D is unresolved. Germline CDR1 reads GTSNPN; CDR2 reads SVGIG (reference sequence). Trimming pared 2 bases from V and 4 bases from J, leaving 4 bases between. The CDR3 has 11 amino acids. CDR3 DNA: TGTGCCTGGAGTAGACCAGATACGCAGTATTTT. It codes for CAWSRPDTQYF.

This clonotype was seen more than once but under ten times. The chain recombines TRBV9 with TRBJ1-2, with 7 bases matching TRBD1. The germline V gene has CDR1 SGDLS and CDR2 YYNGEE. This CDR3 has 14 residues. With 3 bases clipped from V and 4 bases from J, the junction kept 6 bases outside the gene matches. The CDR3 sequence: CASSAGQESYGYTF. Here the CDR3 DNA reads TGTGCCAGCAGCGCCGGACAGGAGAGCTATGGCTACACCTTC. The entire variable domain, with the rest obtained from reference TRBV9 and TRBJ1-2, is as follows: DSGVTQTPKHLITATGQRVTLRCSPRSGDLSVYWYQQSLDQGLQFLIQYYNGEERAKGNILERFSAQQFPDLHSELNLSSLELGDSALYFCASSAGQESYGYTFGSGTRLTVV.

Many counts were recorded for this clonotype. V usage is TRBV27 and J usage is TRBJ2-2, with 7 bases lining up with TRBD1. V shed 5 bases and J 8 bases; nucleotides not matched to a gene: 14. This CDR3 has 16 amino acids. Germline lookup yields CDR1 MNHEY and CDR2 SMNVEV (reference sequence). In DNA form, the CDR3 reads TGTGCCAGCAGTCCTCAGACAGGGAGTGGTTTGGGGGAGCTGTTTTTT. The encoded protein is CASSPQTGSGLGELFF.

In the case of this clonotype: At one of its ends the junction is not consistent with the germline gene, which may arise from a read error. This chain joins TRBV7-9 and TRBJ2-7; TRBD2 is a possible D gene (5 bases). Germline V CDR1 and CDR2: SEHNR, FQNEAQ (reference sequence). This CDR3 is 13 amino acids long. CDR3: CASSSLHDYEQHF. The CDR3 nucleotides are TGTGCCAGCAGCTCCTTACACGACTACGAGCAGCACTTC.

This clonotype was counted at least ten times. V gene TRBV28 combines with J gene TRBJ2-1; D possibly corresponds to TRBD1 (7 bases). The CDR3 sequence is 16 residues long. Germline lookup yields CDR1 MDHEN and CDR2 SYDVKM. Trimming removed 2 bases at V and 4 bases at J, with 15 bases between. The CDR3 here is CASSLARGAVYNEQFF. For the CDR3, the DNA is TGTGCCAGCAGTTTAGCCAGGGGGGCGGTATACAATGAGCAGTTCTTC.

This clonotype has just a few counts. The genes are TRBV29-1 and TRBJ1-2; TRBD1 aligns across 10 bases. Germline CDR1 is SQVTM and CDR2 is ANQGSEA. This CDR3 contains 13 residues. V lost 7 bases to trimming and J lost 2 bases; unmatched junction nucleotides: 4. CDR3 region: CSAGQGGNYGYTF. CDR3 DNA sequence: TGCAGCGCTGGACAGGGGGGAAACTATGGCTACACCTTC.

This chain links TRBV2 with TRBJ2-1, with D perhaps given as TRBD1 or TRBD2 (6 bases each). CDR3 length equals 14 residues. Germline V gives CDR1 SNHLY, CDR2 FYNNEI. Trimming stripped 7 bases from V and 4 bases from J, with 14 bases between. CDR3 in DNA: TGTGCCAGCATCGAGGAGGGGGTTTACAATGAGCAGTTCTTC. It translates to CASIEEGVYNEQFF.

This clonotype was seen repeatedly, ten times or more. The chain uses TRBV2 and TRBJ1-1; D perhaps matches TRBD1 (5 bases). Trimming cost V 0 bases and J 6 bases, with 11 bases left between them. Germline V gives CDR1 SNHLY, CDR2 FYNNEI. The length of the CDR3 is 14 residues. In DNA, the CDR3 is TGTGCCAGCAGTGAAGCTGGGGCGGCGGCTGAAGCTTTCTTT. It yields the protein CASSEAGAAAEAFF.

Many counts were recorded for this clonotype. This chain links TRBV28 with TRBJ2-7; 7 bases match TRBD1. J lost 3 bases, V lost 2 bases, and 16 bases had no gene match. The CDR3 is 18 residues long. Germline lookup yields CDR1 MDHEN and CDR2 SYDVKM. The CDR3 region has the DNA TGTGCCAGCAGTTTAGAAAAACCGGACAGGATCCTATTCTACGAGCAGTACTTC. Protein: CASSLEKPDRILFYEQYF. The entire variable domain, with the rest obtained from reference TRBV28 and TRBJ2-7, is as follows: DVKVTQSSRYLVKRTGEKVFLECVQDMDHENMFWYRQDPGLGLRLIYFSYDVKMKEKGDIPEGYSVSREKKERFSLILESASTNQTSMYLCASSLEKPDRILFYEQYFGPGTRLTVT.

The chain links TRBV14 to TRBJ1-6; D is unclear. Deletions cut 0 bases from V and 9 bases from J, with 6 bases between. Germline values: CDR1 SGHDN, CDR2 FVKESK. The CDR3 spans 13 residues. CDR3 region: CASSQEWGSPLHF. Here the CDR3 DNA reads TGTGCCAGCAGCCAAGAATGGGGTTCACCCCTCCACTTT.

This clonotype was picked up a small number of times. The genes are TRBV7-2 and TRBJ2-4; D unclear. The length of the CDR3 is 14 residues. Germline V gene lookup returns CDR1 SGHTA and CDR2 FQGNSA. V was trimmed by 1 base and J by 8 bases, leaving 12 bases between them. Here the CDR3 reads CASSLDSRIDIQYF. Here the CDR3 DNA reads TGTGCCAGCAGCTTAGATAGCCGCATCGACATTCAGTACTTC.

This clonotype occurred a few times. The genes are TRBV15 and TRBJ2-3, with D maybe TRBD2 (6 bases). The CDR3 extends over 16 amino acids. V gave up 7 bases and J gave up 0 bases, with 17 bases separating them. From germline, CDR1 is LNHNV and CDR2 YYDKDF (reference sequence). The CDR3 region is CATTIGGMISTDTQYF. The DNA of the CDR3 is TGTGCCACCACCATTGGCGGGATGATTAGCACAGATACGCAGTATTTT.

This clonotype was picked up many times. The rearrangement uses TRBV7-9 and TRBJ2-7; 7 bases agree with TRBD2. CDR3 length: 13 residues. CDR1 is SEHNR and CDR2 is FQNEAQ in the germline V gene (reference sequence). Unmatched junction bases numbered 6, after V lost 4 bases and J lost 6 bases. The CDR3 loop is CASSSRGSPEQYF. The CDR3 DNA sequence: TGTGCCAGCAGCTCACGCGGGAGCCCCGAGCAGTACTTC. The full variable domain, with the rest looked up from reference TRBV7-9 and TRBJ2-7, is DTGVSQNPRHKITKRGQNVTFRCDPISEHNRLYWYRQTLGQGPEFLTYFQNEAQLEKSRLLSDRFSAERPKGSFSTLEIQRTEQGDSAMYLCASSSRGSPEQYFGPGTRLTVT.

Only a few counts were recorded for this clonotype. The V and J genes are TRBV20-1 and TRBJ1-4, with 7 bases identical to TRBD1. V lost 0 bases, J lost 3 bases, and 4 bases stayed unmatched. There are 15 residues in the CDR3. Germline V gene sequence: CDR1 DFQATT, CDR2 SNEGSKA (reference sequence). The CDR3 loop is CSARDQGVANEKLFF. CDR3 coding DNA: TGCAGTGCTAGAGACCAGGGGGTAGCTAATGAAAAACTGTTTTTT.

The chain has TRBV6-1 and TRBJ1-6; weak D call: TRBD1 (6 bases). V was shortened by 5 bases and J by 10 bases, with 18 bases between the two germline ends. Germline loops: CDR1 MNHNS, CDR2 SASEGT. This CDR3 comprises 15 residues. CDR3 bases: TGTGCCAGCAGTACCTCCCGGGGGCTGGCATCACCCCTCCACTTT. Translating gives CASSTSRGLASPLHF.

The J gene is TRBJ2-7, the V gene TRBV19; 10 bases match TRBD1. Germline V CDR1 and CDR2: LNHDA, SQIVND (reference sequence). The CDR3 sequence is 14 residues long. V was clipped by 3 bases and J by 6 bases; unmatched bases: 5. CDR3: CASSIWDRGGEQYF. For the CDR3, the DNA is TGTGCCAGTAGTATTTGGGACAGGGGCGGCGAGCAGTACTTC. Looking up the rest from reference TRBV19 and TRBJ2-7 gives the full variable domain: DGGITQSPKYLFRKEGQNVTLSCEQNLNHDAMYWYRQDPGQGLRLIYYSQIVNDFQKGDIAEGYSVSREKKESFPLTVTSAQKNPTAFYLCASSIWDRGGEQYFGPGTRLTVT.

CDR3 DNA sequence: TGTGCCAGCAGTTACTCGACACCGGGAGCAGGAAACGAGCAGTACTTC. Its translation is CASSYSTPGAGNEQYF. The gene calls are TRBV6-6 and TRBJ2-7; the D gene is possibly TRBD2 (6 bases). Per the germline V gene, CDR1 is MNHNY and CDR2 is SVGAGI (reference sequence). With 0 bases removed from V and 5 bases from J, the gap between germline ends came to 17 bases. The CDR3 spans 16 residues.

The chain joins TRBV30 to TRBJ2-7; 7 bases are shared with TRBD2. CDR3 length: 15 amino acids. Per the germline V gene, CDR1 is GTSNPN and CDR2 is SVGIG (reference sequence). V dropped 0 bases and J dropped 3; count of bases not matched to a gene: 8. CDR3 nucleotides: TGTGCCTGGAGTGTAATGGGAGGGATGGACTACGAGCAGTACTTC. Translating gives CAWSVMGGMDYEQYF.

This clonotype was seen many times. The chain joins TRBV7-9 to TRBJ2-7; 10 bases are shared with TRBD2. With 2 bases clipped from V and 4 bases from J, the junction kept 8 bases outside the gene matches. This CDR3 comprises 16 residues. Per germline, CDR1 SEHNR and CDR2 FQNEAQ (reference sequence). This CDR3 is CASSLPSGRAGYEQYF. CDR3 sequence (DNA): TGTGCCAGCAGCTTACCCAGCGGGAGGGCCGGGTACGAGCAGTACTTC.

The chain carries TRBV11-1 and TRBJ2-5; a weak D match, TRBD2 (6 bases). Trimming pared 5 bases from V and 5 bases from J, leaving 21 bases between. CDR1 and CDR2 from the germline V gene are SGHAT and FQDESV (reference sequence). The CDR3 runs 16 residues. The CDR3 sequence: CASSLGGGSTGETQYF. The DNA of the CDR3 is TGTGCCAGCAGCCTGGGGGGTGGATCCACCGGGGAGACCCAGTACTTC. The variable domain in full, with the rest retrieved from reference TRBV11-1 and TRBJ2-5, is EAEVAQSPRYKITEKSQAVAFWCDPISGHATLYWYRQILGQGPELLVQFQDESVVDDSQLPKDRFSAERLKGVDSTLKIQPAELGDSAMYLCASSLGGGSTGETQYFGPGTRLLVL.

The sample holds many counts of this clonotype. The CDR3 loop is CASSFGGNSPLHF. In DNA, the CDR3 is TGTGCCAGCAGTTTCGGGGGAAATTCACCCCTCCACTTT. The rearrangement joins TRBV27 to TRBJ1-6; the D gene is possibly TRBD1 (5 bases). Germline V CDR1 and CDR2: MNHEY, SMNVEV (reference sequence). V was pared by 3 bases and J by 7 bases, with 7 bases between. CDR3 size: 13 residues.

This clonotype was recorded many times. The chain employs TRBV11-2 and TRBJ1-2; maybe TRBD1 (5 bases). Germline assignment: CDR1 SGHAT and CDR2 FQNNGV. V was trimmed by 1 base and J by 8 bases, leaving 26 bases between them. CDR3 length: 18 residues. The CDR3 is CASSLVLRPTGPAVGYTF. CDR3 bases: TGTGCCAGCAGCTTAGTTCTTCGCCCCACAGGACCGGCCGTGGGCTACACCTTC.

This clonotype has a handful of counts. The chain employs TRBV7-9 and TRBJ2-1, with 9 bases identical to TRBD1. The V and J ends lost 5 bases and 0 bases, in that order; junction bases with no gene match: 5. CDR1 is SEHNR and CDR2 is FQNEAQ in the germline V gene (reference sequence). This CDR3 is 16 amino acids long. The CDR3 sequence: CASSRDRESSYNEQFF. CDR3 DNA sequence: TGTGCCAGCAGCCGGGACAGGGAAAGCTCCTACAATGAGCAGTTCTTC.

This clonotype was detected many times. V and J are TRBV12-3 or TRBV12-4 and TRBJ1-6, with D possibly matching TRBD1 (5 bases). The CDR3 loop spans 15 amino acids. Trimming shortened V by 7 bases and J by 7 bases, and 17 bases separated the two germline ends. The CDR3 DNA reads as TGTGCCAGCAACCTAGGGCCAGGGCGCAATTCACCCCTCCACTTT. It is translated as CASNLGPGRNSPLHF.

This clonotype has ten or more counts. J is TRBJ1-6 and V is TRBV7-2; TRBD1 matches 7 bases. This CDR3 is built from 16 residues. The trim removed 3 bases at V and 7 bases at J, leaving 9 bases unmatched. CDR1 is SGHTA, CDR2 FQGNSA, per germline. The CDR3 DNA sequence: TGTGCCAGCAGCTTCCTCGACAGGGTGGGAAATTCACCCCTCCACTTT. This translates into CASSFLDRVGNSPLHF. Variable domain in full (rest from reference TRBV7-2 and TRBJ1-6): GAGVSQSPSNKVTEKGKDVELRCDPISGHTALYWYRQSLGQGLEFLIYFQGNSAPDKSGLPSDRFSAERTGGSVSTLTIQRTQQEDSAVYLCASSFLDRVGNSPLHFGNGTRLTVT.

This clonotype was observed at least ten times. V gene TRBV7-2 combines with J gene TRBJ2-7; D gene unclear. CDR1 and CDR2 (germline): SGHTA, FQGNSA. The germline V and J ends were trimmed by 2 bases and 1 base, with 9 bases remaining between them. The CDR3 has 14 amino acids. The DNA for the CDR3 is TGTGCCAGCAGCTTAATAGGGATTTCCTACGAGCAGTACTTC. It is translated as CASSLIGISYEQYF.